This record concerns one T cell receptor (beta chain) sequence. Its antigen is not known. This entry is derived from a study of post-analysis software for immune sequencing data. As for the study in general: Courses of disease covered relapsing-remitting, secondary progressive and progressive-relapsing multiple sclerosis. Overall study results and limits: The five TRBV segments detected at higher frequency in patients than in controls included TRBV5-6, TRBV5-1 and TRBV20-1. With F measure, samples from one preparation batch clustered together strongly. Controls significantly exceeded multiple sclerosis patients in normalized Chao1 diversity.

Presence of unique molecular identifiers characterized the TCR beta cDNA libraries. The yield from roughly 1 to 10 million T cells was around 500,000 cDNA molecules in total. Each CDR3 protein is one row after TCRdb ran MiXCR on the PCR reads. The sample comprises roughly 600,000 distinct CDR3 sequences, about 40% of which are singletons, and around 1.7% rests with the top ten. The germline gives CDR1 SGDLS, CDR2 YYNGEE. This CDR3 is built from 15 residues. V was pared by 4 bases and J by 11 bases, with 14 bases of the junction left unmatched. This TCR derives from a girl aged 10-17 years with multiple sclerosis. The sequenced material came from blood. This sequence joins TRBV9 and TRBJ2-5; 10 nucleotides match TRBD2. Here the CDR3 DNA reads TGTGCCAGCAGCTCTAGCGGGGGAACCTACAATGAGCAGTACTTC. It translates to CASSSSGGTYNEQYF.